Below are 9 T cell receptor beta chains sequenced from a single sample in a study of T cell responses to AZD1222 COVID-19 vaccine. Generated by immunoSEQ multiplex PCR, the TCRdb table keeps only in-frame clones and is missing some. The sample lists 20,000 to 30,000 clones; roughly nine tenths were seen once. Material: peripheral blood, obtained 28 days after the second AZD1222 dose. These receptors were taken from an adult who received the AZD1222 COVID-19 vaccine.

The chain recombines TRBV10-3 with TRBJ2-5; 9 nucleotides match TRBD1. Germline V gene data show CDR1 as ENHRY and CDR2 as SYGVKD. V shed 7 bases, J shed 2 bases, and the junction held 8 bases outside the gene matches. CDR3 size: 15 residues. CDR3 nucleotide sequence: TGTGCCATCAAGGGGGGACAGGGCCTACAAGAGACCCAGTACTTC. It encodes CAIKGGQGLQETQYF.

The V gene is TRBV7-3, the J gene TRBJ1-3, with D possibly being TRBD1 (5 bases). V lost 3 bases to trimming and J lost 4 bases, with 10 bases between them. This CDR3 is built from 14 residues. The germline gives CDR1 SGHTA, CDR2 FQGTGA. CDR3: CASSLGTQGNTIYF. CDR3 nucleotide sequence: TGTGCCAGCAGCTTGGGGACGCAAGGAAACACCATATATTTT. Variable domain in full (rest from reference TRBV7-3 and TRBJ1-3): GAGVSQTPSNKVTEKGKYVELRCDPISGHTALYWYRQSLGQGPEFLIYFQGTGAADDSGLPNDRFFAVRPEGSVSTLKIQRTERGDSAVYLCASSLGTQGNTIYFGEGSWLTVV.

This chain joins TRBV24-1 and TRBJ2-1, with D perhaps matching TRBD2 (5 bases). The V gene lost 9 bases and the J gene lost 8 bases, with 19 bases spanning the gap. The length of the CDR3 is 14 residues. Germline values: CDR1 KGHDR, CDR2 SFDVKD. Here the CDR3 reads CATQTRGGKHEQFF. The CDR3 region has the DNA TGTGCCACCCAAACTAGAGGCGGCAAGCATGAGCAGTTCTTC.

This sequence joins TRBV6-6 and TRBJ1-4; a possible D gene is TRBD1 (5 bases). The CDR3 has 15 amino acids. The germline CDR1 and CDR2 sequences are MNHNY and SVGAGI (reference sequence). V lost 2 bases to trimming and J lost 3 bases, with 10 bases between them. Here the CDR3 reads CASSYGAEANEKLFF. CDR3 sequence (DNA): TGTGCCAGCAGTTACGGGGCCGAGGCTAATGAAAAACTGTTTTTT.

This chain links TRBV10-3 with TRBJ1-5; D call uncertain. Germline V CDR1 and CDR2: ENHRY, SYGVKD. There are 14 residues in the CDR3. Deletions cut 2 bases from V and 9 bases from J, with 14 bases between. The CDR3 DNA reads as TGTGCCATCAGTGAGCCCGGCAGCCTAGGGCCCCAGCATTTT. As protein: CAISEPGSLGPQHF.

The chain employs TRBV7-8 and TRBJ1-5, with 7 nucleotides matching TRBD1. The CDR3 is 18 amino acids. V gave up 5 bases and J gave up 0 bases; unmatched junction bases: 13. From germline, CDR1 is SGHVS and CDR2 FQNEAQ. The CDR3 here is CASSHQPGTALSNQPQHF. DNA for the CDR3: TGTGCCAGCAGCCACCAACCTGGGACAGCCCTTAGCAATCAGCCCCAGCATTTT.

J is TRBJ2-7 and V is TRBV20-1; D not certain. V was trimmed by 2 bases and J by 0 bases, leaving 2 bases between them. The CDR3 covers 11 residues. CDR1 and CDR2 from the germline V gene are DFQATT and SNEGSKA (reference sequence). CDR3 region: CSARPSYEQYF. DNA for the CDR3: TGCAGTGCTAGACCCTCCTACGAGCAGTACTTC.

The chain joins TRBV11-2 to TRBJ1-1, with D hard to call. The CDR3 runs 16 residues. Trimming cost V 0 bases and J 1 base, with 12 bases left between them. CDR1 SGHAT and CDR2 FQNNGV come from the germline V gene. This CDR3 is CASSLDLGWGNTEAFF. In DNA, the CDR3 is TGTGCCAGCAGCTTAGATCTGGGGTGGGGGAACACTGAAGCTTTCTTT. The full variable domain, rest sourced from reference TRBV11-2 and TRBJ1-1, is EAGVAQSPRYKIIEKRQSVAFWCNPISGHATLYWYQQILGQGPKLLIQFQNNGVVDDSQLPKDRFSAERLKGVDSTLKIQPAKLEDSAVYLCASSLDLGWGNTEAFFGQGTRLTVV.

This sequence joins TRBV5-1 and TRBJ2-2; tentative D call: TRBD1 (5 bases). This CDR3 contains 16 residues. Germline V gene data show CDR1 as SGHRS and CDR2 as YFSETQ. The V end was cut by 4 bases, the J end by 1 base, with 14 bases between. The CDR3 DNA sequence: TGCGCCAGCAGCGCCGAAGGACACTGGAACACCGGGGAGCTGTTTTTT. Encoded protein: CASSAEGHWNTGELFF.